This is a list of T cell receptor beta chains from one sample in a study of blood T cell repertoires in COVID-19. Clones were sequenced by immunoSEQ multiplex PCR, and TCRdb holds only the in-frame ones, with some missing. The sample lists 150,000 or so clones; roughly 86% were seen once. Sequencing used peripheral blood. The receptors stem from a human donor with acute or convalescent COVID-19. The donor label of this sample is uncertain. Each CDR3 is given with its conserved first and last residue. D genes are given only for firm matches. The size entry is marked missing in some rows and otherwise reads once, few, many or a size class.

j_call d_call clone_size v_call cdr3_nt cdr3_aa
TRBJ2-1 TRBD2 few TRBV3-1/TRBV3-2 TGTGCCAGCAGCCTCCCCGGGACTAGCGGGGGCCAGTTCTTC CASSLPGTSGGQFF
TRBJ2-7 TRBD1 few TRBV29-1 TGCAGCGTTTTAGGACAGGGGCTAAACGAGCAGTACTTC CSVLGQGLNEQYF
TRBJ2-4 - - TRBV5-8 TGTGCCAGCAGCCCCAGATGGGGGGTGGGGAACATTCAGTACTTC CASSPRWGVGNIQYF
TRBJ1-4 - - TRBV27 TGTGCCAGCAGTTCACGTCAAGGGGGTTATGAAAAACTGTTTTTT CASSSRQGGYEKLFF
TRBJ2-1 TRBD1 - TRBV6-1 TGTGCCAGCAGTGAACCTCACAGGGGTGAGCAGTTCTTC CASSEPHRGEQFF
TRBJ2-6 - - TRBV6-1 TGTGCCAGCAGTGAAACTCACTCTGGGGCCAACGTCCTGACTTTC CASSETHSGANVLTF
TRBJ1-4 - - TRBV6-5 TGTGCCAGCAGTAACCGGGACACCGGTAATGAAAAACTGTTTTTT CASSNRDTGNEKLFF
TRBJ2-5 TRBD2 - TRBV3-1/TRBV3-2 TGTGCCAGCAGCCCCACCTGGAGCGGGGGGAGCCAAGAGACCCAGTACTTC CASSPTWSGGSQETQYF
TRBJ1-5 TRBD1 - TRBV19 TGTGCCAGTAGTAGGGACAGGGGGCGAGAAGGCAATCAGCCCCAGCATTTT CASSRDRGREGNQPQHF
TRBJ1-2 - - TRBV7-9 TGTGCCAGCAGCCAACTTGATGCAGGGGATCGCTACACCTTC CASSQLDAGDRYTF
TRBJ1-5 - - TRBV6-2/TRBV6-3 TGTGCCAGCAGTTACGATCGGACCCGGGGTTATAGCAATCAGCCCCAGCATTTT CASSYDRTRGYSNQPQHF
TRBJ2-3 TRBD2 - TRBV5-1 TGCGCCAGCAGCTTACTAGCGGGGGGGAGCACAGATACGCAGTATTTT CASSLLAGGSTDTQYF
TRBJ1-2 - - TRBV6-5 TGTGCCAGCAGCCGCACCGGGTTCCGGCATGGCTACACCTTC CASSRTGFRHGYTF
TRBJ1-2 - - TRBV4-2 TGTGCCAGCAGCCCACCCACTAGTCGCGGGTATGGCTGCACCTTC CASSPPTSRGYGCTF
TRBJ2-2 - - TRBV11-2 TGTGCCAGCAGTTTGAGTACCGCGAACACCGGGGAGCTGTTTTTT CASSLSTANTGELFF
TRBJ1-2 - - TRBV6-2/TRBV6-3 TGTGCCAGCAGTTATCGGTGGAGAGATACTGGCTACACCTTC CASSYRWRDTGYTF
TRBJ1-1 TRBD1 - TRBV5-5 TGTGCCAGCAGACCGACCGGGACAGGGAACACTGAAGCTTTCTTT CASRPTGTGNTEAFF
TRBJ1-5 - - TRBV5-1 TGCGCCAGCAGCTCCGGGAGAGGTAGATTTCAGCCCCAGCATTTT CASSSGRGRFQPQHF
TRBJ1-2 - - TRBV15 TGTGCCACCAGCAGAGACAGGGGCGGCTACACCTTC CATSRDRGGYTF
TRBJ1-2 TRBD1 - TRBV6-6 TGTGCCAGCAGTGGACAGGCGGGAGGCTACACCTTC CASSGQAGGYTF
TRBJ2-7 TRBD2 - TRBV6-5 TGTGCCAGCAGTTCACCCCCAGCGGGGGGCTCCTACGAGCAGTACTTC CASSSPPAGGSYEQYF
TRBJ1-2 TRBD1 - TRBV3-1/TRBV3-2 TGTGCCAGCAGCCAAAAAAGGACAGGGACTCTCTATGGCTACACCTTC CASSQKRTGTLYGYTF
TRBJ1-6 - - TRBV5-1 TGCGCCAGCAGCTTGGAGCGGGGACGGAATTCACCCCTCCACTTT CASSLERGRNSPLHF
TRBJ1-4 - - TRBV4-2 TGTGCCAGCAGCCCGGCCCTGCGGGGTGCAACTAATGAAAAACTGTTTTTT CASSPALRGATNEKLFF
TRBJ1-4 - once TRBV30 TGTGCCTGGAGTGTAACGGGTCGTGAAAAACTGTTTTTT CAWSVTGREKLFF
TRBJ1-5 - - TRBV6-5 TGTGCCATCCATCGCAGGGATAGCAATCAGCCCCAGCATTTT CAIHRRDSNQPQHF
TRBJ2-3 TRBD2 - TRBV6-5 TGTGCCAGCAGAGCGGGGGGCGGACCAGATACGCAGTATTTT CASRAGGGPDTQYF
TRBJ2-3 TRBD2 - TRBV7-2 TGTGCCAGCAGCGCGAATAGCGGGGGGGGCACAGATACGCAGTATTTT CASSANSGGGTDTQYF
TRBJ1-4 - - TRBV7-2 TGTGCCAGCAGCTTAGGGAGTCCGGGGGGCGAAAAACTGTTTTTT CASSLGSPGGEKLFF
TRBJ1-5 TRBD1 once TRBV6-2/TRBV6-3 TGTGCCAGCAGCCTCATGGACAGGAGGAGTCAGCCCCAGCATTTT CASSLMDRRSQPQHF
TRBJ2-5 - - TRBV7-3 TGTGCCAGCAGCTTAAGGGCCGGGGTTCAAGAGACCCAGTACTTC CASSLRAGVQETQYF
TRBJ2-7 TRBD1 - TRBV5-4 TGTGCCAGCAGCTTGGACAGGGGGAAGATAGGAGAGCAGTACTTC CASSLDRGKIGEQYF
TRBJ2-1 - - TRBV5-6 TGTGCCAGCAGCGACTCCAATGAGCAGTTCTTC CASSDSNEQFF
TRBJ1-1 - - TRBV19 TGTGCCAGTAGGTCCCCGGGACATTCGAACACTGAAGCTTTCTTT CASRSPGHSNTEAFF
TRBJ2-7 TRBD1 - TRBV7-9 TGTGCCAGCAGCTTAGGGAGGGACAGGCCAATGTACTTC CASSLGRDRPMYF
TRBJ1-2 - - TRBV18 TGTGCCAGCTCGCACAGGGATTCGGGCTACACCTTC CASSHRDSGYTF
TRBJ2-7 TRBD1 - TRBV6-1 TGTGCCAGCAGTGATACCCTCCGGGCCGGGACAGCCTCCTACGAGCAGTACTTC CASSDTLRAGTASYEQYF
TRBJ2-7 - - TRBV3-1/TRBV3-2 TGTGCCAGCAGCCAAGAAGGGGGTAACTCCTACGAGCAGTACTTC CASSQEGGNSYEQYF
TRBJ2-3 TRBD1 - TRBV6-5 TGTGCCAGCAGCCCGGGACAGGGCCCCTATACGCAGTATTTT CASSPGQGPYTQYF
TRBJ1-6 - - TRBV5-1 TGCGCCAGCAGCTTGGGAGAGGCCGAGAGCTCACCCCTCCACTTT CASSLGEAESSPLHF
TRBJ1-5 TRBD1 - TRBV6-2/TRBV6-3 TGTGCCAGCAGTAGGGGACAGGGTACGAGGGGCAATCAGCCCCAGCATTTT CASSRGQGTRGNQPQHF
TRBJ1-4 - - TRBV5-1 TGCGCCAGCAGCTTCCAGGGTGGAGAAAAACTGTTTTTT CASSFQGGEKLFF
TRBJ2-1 TRBD2 - TRBV7-9 TGTGCCAGCAGAGTAGCGGGTGGATACAATGAGCAGTTCTTC CASRVAGGYNEQFF
TRBJ1-3 - - TRBV28 TGTGCCAGCAACATAGGGGGATCTGGAAACACCATATATTTT CASNIGGSGNTIYF
TRBJ1-2 - - TRBV5-1 TGCGCCAGCAGTCCGGGCGGGAACTATGGCTACACCTTC CASSPGGNYGYTF